This T cell receptor (beta chain) was profiled in a study of cytomegalovirus exposure and HLA in healthy donors. The study ran its PCR with 60 Vbeta and 13 Jbeta primers. Sequencing used immunoSEQ multiplex PCR; TCRdb keeps in-frame clones, though not all of them. The sample yields 160,000 or so clones, 75% to 90% seen once. The V gene lost 3 bases and the J gene lost 1 base, with 6 bases spanning the gap. Germline CDR1 and CDR2: MDHEN and SYDVKM. The CDR3 is made up of 14 amino acids. With respect to this clone: Its antigen is as yet unknown.

Findings of the study overall: Roughly uniform sequencing depth across donors was assumed, possibly incorrectly. An analysis done earlier found most TCR beta V segments productive about 90% or about 30% of the time. Researchers catalogued about 150 TCR beta chains as cytomegalovirus-associated.

The sample was PBMCs. The TCR was taken from a man aged 30-40 years in good health and CMV-seronegative. The V call is TRBV28, the J call TRBJ2-2; D unclear. The CDR3 DNA is TGTGCCAGCAGTTTCCCCCTGAACACCGGGGAGCTGTTTTTT. Translation: CASSFPLNTGELFF. The full variable domain, rest sourced from reference TRBV28 and TRBJ2-2, is DVKVTQSSRYLVKRTGEKVFLECVQDMDHENMFWYRQDPGLGLRLIYFSYDVKMKEKGDIPEGYSVSREKKERFSLILESASTNQTSMYLCASSFPLNTGELFFGEGSRLTVL.